These T cell receptor beta chains were read from a single sample in a study of T cells in Graves' hyperthyroidism and ophthalmopathy. TCRdb re-analysed the multiplex PCR reads in MiXCR, keeping a single row per CDR3 protein. The data show fewer than 850,000 distinct CDR3 sequences, approximately 15% seen once. What was sequenced was blood. Receptors were obtained from a man aged 50 or older with Graves' hyperthyroidism. CDR3s include the opening cysteine and the closing phenylalanine or tryptophan. Not every row has a clone size; where given, it reads once, few, many or a size class.

J gene,V gene,clone size,CDR3 protein
TRBJ1-5,TRBV30,-,CAWGGTQPQHF
TRBJ1-1,TRBV12-3/TRBV12-4,few,CASRHTGRWDKNTEAFF
TRBJ2-7,TRBV2,many,CASKSDSYEQYF
TRBJ1-2,TRBV27,many,CASRDGVDYGYTF
TRBJ2-2,TRBV5-1,-,CASSLLDHTGELFF
TRBJ2-1,TRBV27,many,CASSFVAGAPNEQFF
TRBJ2-2,TRBV5-1,many,CASRFALASGELFF
TRBJ1-5,TRBV20-1,-,CSARGAIRAPNQPQHF
TRBJ2-7,TRBV9,-,CASSVSGTGGYEQYF
TRBJ2-3,TRBV20-1,many,CSAASDADTQYF
TRBJ2-7,TRBV5-1,-,CASSLTGTLRFGDEQYF
TRBJ1-2,TRBV27,many,CASSPLYTARSNYGYTF
TRBJ1-4,TRBV29-1,few,CSATGSYSNEKLFF
TRBJ1-1,TRBV6-1,few,CASRTAGGNTEAFF
TRBJ2-7,TRBV14,many,CASSQDWDQGSYEQYF
TRBJ2-3,TRBV6-1,-,CASSESFSTDTQYF
TRBJ1-1,TRBV3-1,many,CASSQFTPVTEAFF
TRBJ1-2,TRBV6-2/TRBV6-3,-,CASSQGGTASNYGYTF
TRBJ2-7,TRBV11-2,-,CASGLDARRYEQYF
TRBJ2-2,TRBV5-1,many,CASAGTDSNTGELFF
TRBJ1-1,TRBV6-1,-,CASTQIRGAEAFF
TRBJ2-1,TRBV12-3/TRBV12-4,-,CASSLAGVADNEQFF
TRBJ2-7,TRBV5-1,many,CASSLTTGGDGYEQYF
TRBJ1-1,TRBV18,many,CASSPTLTGTEAFF
TRBJ1-3,TRBV4-1,-,CASTPATGGLNTIYF
TRBJ1-1,TRBV9,-,CASSERDRGVAFF
TRBJ2-5,TRBV7-9,many,CASSYLAGGRGETQYF
TRBJ1-1,TRBV4-2,many,CASSQGRQHEAFF
TRBJ2-1,TRBV6-1,-,CASEKMGTGSDEQFF
TRBJ2-5,TRBV27,few,CATPQETQYF
TRBJ2-3,TRBV11-2,many,CASSPTSGINTQYF
TRBJ1-4,TRBV4-1,-,CASSQEFTEDEKLFF
TRBJ2-7,TRBV10-3,many,CAISGEDSSYEQYF
TRBJ2-3,TRBV12-3/TRBV12-4,many,CASRTSFAAGITDTQYF
TRBJ2-4,TRBV6-2/TRBV6-3,-,CASTSGRGLAKNIQYF
TRBJ1-6,TRBV20-1,few,CSASPGTDNSPLHF
TRBJ2-7,TRBV11-2,many,CASSLATPVGMYEQYF
TRBJ2-3,TRBV11-2,many,CASSFNSFGLAEDTQYF
TRBJ2-7,TRBV6-1,few,CASSETGGLEQYF
TRBJ1-1,TRBV28,many,CASSLIQGTNTEAFF
TRBJ2-3,TRBV27,many,CASSLSSADHFTDTQYF
TRBJ2-2,TRBV6-2/TRBV6-3,-,CATTTASGRWTGELFF